Listed here are 27 T cell receptor beta chains from one sample, sequenced in a study of PD-1 blockade in classical Hodgkin lymphoma (dated by TCRdb to about 2020). According to the study, the label for this sample's time point signals: cycle 1 day 1 (C1D1), immediately before nivolumab initiation. Every trial patient had relapsed after autologous stem cell transplantation, and cohorts A, B and C differed in prior brentuximab vedotin exposure. The library relied on the immunoSEQ multiplex PCR assay. In TCRdb, the immuneACCESS table is reduced to in-frame sequences with V and J assigned. These tables do not hold every clone; where another copy was compared, an unresolved V gene accounts for under half, and the others remain unexplained. The sample table shows about 46,000 clones, and around 72% are seen once. The ten most abundant clones make up around 10% of the sample. The starting material was peripheral blood mononuclear cells (PBMCs), obtained at baseline. Source of these receptors: a human donor with classical Hodgkin lymphoma.

The chain couples TRBV2 to TRBJ1-5, with D hard to call. The CDR3 covers 11 residues. Trimming removed 5 bases at V and 7 bases at J, with 6 bases between. Germline V gene lookup returns CDR1 SNHLY and CDR2 FYNNEI. In DNA form, the CDR3 reads TGTGCCAGCAGTACCGGACAGCCCCAGCATTTT. Its translation: CASSTGQPQHF.

In this sample, this clone turned up once. The chain employs TRBV9 and TRBJ2-5, with TRBD1 as a possible D gene (5 bases). CDR1 and CDR2 (germline): SGDLS, YYNGEE. There are 15 residues in the CDR3. Between the trimmed V and J ends, which lost 0 bases and 4 bases, there was a span of 13 bases. CDR3 sequence (DNA): TGTGCCAGCAGCGTAGAATCAGGGATTGGAGAGACCCAGTACTTC. Translating it yields CASSVESGIGETQYF.

The chain couples TRBV5-1 to TRBJ1-5; maybe TRBD1 (5 bases). The CDR3 is made up of 14 amino acids. Between the trimmed V and J ends, which lost 1 base and 7 bases, there was a span of 12 bases. Germline V CDR1 and CDR2: SGHRS, YFSETQ. CDR3 in DNA: TGCGCCAGCAGCTTGTGGGGGTTGGGGCAGCCCCAGCATTTT. Protein product: CASSLWGLGQPQHF.

By proportion, this clone is medium-sized (0.01 to 0.1%). The chain has TRBV6-5 and TRBJ1-1; no clear D gene. With 8 bases removed from V and 0 bases from J, the gap between germline ends came to 13 bases. Germline CDR1 MNHEY, CDR2 SVGAGI. CDR3 length: 14 residues. The CDR3 loop is CASGLEALNTEAFF. The CDR3 DNA sequence: TGTGCCAGCGGTTTGGAGGCTTTGAACACTGAAGCTTTCTTT.

The chain carries TRBV6-1 and TRBJ2-7; 7 nucleotides match TRBD2. Unmatched junction bases numbered 12, after V lost 2 bases and J lost 5 bases. The CDR3 length is 16 residues. The germline CDR1 and CDR2 sequences are MNHNS and SASEGT. Written as DNA, the CDR3 is TGTGCCAGCAGTGAATGGAGGGCGGGAGAGAATAACGAGCAGTACTTC. Translating it yields CASSEWRAGENNEQYF.

This chain connects TRBV11-3 to TRBJ2-7; D is perhaps TRBD2 (5 bases). Looked up from germline, CDR1 is SGHNT and CDR2 is YENEEA. Trimming removed 2 bases at V and 5 bases at J, with 16 bases between. The CDR3 runs to 15 residues. CDR3 protein: CASSLRIAPDDEQYF. CDR3 DNA: TGTGCCAGCAGCTTAAGGATAGCGCCAGATGACGAGCAGTACTTC.

This clone has a count of ten or more. The gene calls are TRBV29-1 and TRBJ1-1; tentatively, D is TRBD1 (5 bases). The V gene's germline CDR1 is SQVTM and CDR2 ANQGSEA. This CDR3 contains 13 residues. V was cut by 7 bases and J by 4 bases, with 16 bases left in between. CDR3 residues: CSADQGRGTEAFF. In DNA form, the CDR3 reads TGCAGCGCAGATCAGGGAAGGGGCACTGAAGCTTTCTTT.

The V call is TRBV11-3, the J call TRBJ2-5; D is tentatively TRBD1 or TRBD2 (5 bases each). This CDR3 is 16 amino acids long. Germline CDR1 is SGHNT and CDR2 is YENEEA. Between the trimmed V and J ends, which lost 0 bases and 4 bases, there was a span of 15 bases. The CDR3 sequence is CASSLDPGTARETQYF. CDR3 in DNA: TGTGCCAGCAGCTTAGACCCAGGGACGGCTCGAGAGACCCAGTACTTC.

This rearrangement joins TRBV9 to TRBJ2-1; D possibly corresponds to TRBD2 (6 bases). This CDR3 has 15 amino acids. V dropped 3 bases and J dropped 10 bases, with 20 bases sitting between them. Looked up from germline, CDR1 is SGDLS and CDR2 is YYNGEE. This CDR3 is CASSGPGGAGAEQFF. The DNA for the CDR3 is TGTGCCAGCAGCGGTCCCGGGGGAGCGGGCGCCGAGCAGTTCTTC.

The chain combines TRBV19 with TRBJ1-2; D is ambiguous. V was cut by 7 bases and J by 7 bases, with 25 bases left in between. Per the germline V gene, CDR1 is LNHDA and CDR2 is SQIVND (reference sequence). This CDR3 has 16 residues. The CDR3 loop reads CASTSMATDAFGGYTF. CDR3 bases: TGTGCCAGTACCTCTATGGCGACGGATGCTTTCGGTGGCTACACCTTC. The full variable domain, rest sourced from reference TRBV19 and TRBJ1-2, is DGGITQSPKYLFRKEGQNVTLSCEQNLNHDAMYWYRQDPGQGLRLIYYSQIVNDFQKGDIAEGYSVSREKKESFPLTVTSAQKNPTAFYLCASTSMATDAFGGYTFGSGTRLTVV.

V gene TRBV30 combines with J gene TRBJ1-5; perhaps TRBD1 as D (5 bases). V was clipped by 3 bases and J by 7 bases, with 16 bases between them. This CDR3 has 14 residues. Germline V CDR1 and CDR2: GTSNPN, SVGIG (reference sequence). CDR3 in DNA: TGTGCCTGGAGCAGCGTGGGGACGAGGCAGCCCCAGCATTTT. It encodes CAWSSVGTRQPQHF.

This chain connects TRBV5-1 to TRBJ2-5, with TRBD1 matching over 9 bases. The CDR3 sequence is 17 residues long. Unmatched junction bases numbered 9, after V lost 1 base and J lost 2 bases. CDR1 and CDR2 (germline): SGHRS, YFSETQ. The CDR3 spells CASSLTGGEVGQETQYF. In DNA, the CDR3 is TGCGCCAGCAGCTTGACAGGGGGCGAAGTGGGACAAGAGACCCAGTACTTC.

V usage is TRBV9 and J usage is TRBJ1-2, with D tentatively TRBD1 (5 bases). V dropped 0 bases and J dropped 6 bases, with 18 bases sitting between them. The CDR3 spans 16 residues. Germline V gene data show CDR1 as SGDLS and CDR2 as YYNGEE. The CDR3 region is CASSVELGRRDHGYTF. In DNA form, the CDR3 reads TGTGCCAGCAGCGTAGAGTTGGGACGGAGGGATCATGGCTACACCTTC.

The chain is built from TRBV11-1 and TRBJ1-1; 10 bases line up with TRBD1. Trimming at V came to 5 bases and at J to 5 bases, leaving 8 bases not matched to a gene. From germline, CDR1 is SGHAT and CDR2 FQDESV (reference sequence). CDR3 length: 15 amino acids. The CDR3, as DNA: TGTGCCAGCAGCCCAGTAGGGACAGGGGAGACTGAAGCTTTCTTT. Translating gives CASSPVGTGETEAFF.

The CDR3 protein is CASSRFEGSYGYTF. The DNA of the CDR3 is TGCGCCAGCAGCCGCTTTGAGGGATCCTATGGCTACACCTTC. The chain uses TRBV5-1 and TRBJ1-2, with D unresolved. The CDR3 spans 14 residues. Trimming removed 4 bases at V and 4 bases at J, with 14 bases between. The germline CDR1 and CDR2 sequences are SGHRS and YFSETQ.

The gene calls are TRBV7-8 and TRBJ1-4, with D tentatively TRBD1 (6 bases). Germline V CDR1 and CDR2: SGHVS, FQNEAQ. The CDR3 is 14 amino acids. V lost 0 bases, J lost 5 bases, and 7 bases lay in between. The CDR3 DNA is TGTGCCAGCAGCTTAGCAAGGGGGAATGAAAAACTGTTTTTT. Translated: CASSLARGNEKLFF.

The rearrangement links TRBV11-3 to TRBJ1-1; D is unclear. This CDR3 region has 13 residues. Germline CDR1 reads SGHNT; CDR2 reads YENEEA. Trimming removed 5 bases from V and 1 base from J, with 8 bases in between. The CDR3 is CASSPRWNTEAFF. The CDR3 DNA is TGTGCCAGCAGCCCGCGGTGGAACACTGAAGCTTTCTTT. Together with reference TRBV11-3 and TRBJ1-1, the CDR3 gives the full variable domain: EAGVVQSPRYKIIEKKQPVAFWCNPISGHNTLYWYLQNLGQGPELLIRYENEEAVDDSQLPKDRFSAERLKGVDSTLKIQPAELGDSAVYLCASSPRWNTEAFFGQGTRLTVV.

The chain combines TRBV2 with TRBJ1-2, with TRBD1 matching 7 bases. Germline CDR1 is SNHLY and CDR2 is FYNNEI. V lost 6 bases to trimming and J lost 7 bases; unmatched junction nucleotides: 17. The CDR3 contains 16 residues. The CDR3 spells CASREGGRDREVGYTF. CDR3 nucleotides: TGTGCCAGCAGAGAGGGGGGGCGGGACAGAGAGGTTGGCTACACCTTC.

This chain uses TRBV29-1 with TRBJ2-1; 9 bases are a match to TRBD1. The CDR3 consists of 15 residues. Germline CDR1 and CDR2: SQVTM and ANQGSEA. Trimming cost V 8 bases and J 0 bases; bases outside gene matches: 8. The CDR3 bases are TGCAGCTTGATACAGGGGGCAGGCTCCTACAATGAGCAGTTCTTC. The encoded protein is CSLIQGAGSYNEQFF.

This chain joins TRBV25-1 and TRBJ2-5; D is undetermined. The CDR3 covers 11 residues. With 7 bases removed from V and 3 bases from J, the gap between germline ends came to 6 bases. Germline CDR1 MGHDK, CDR2 SYGVNS. The CDR3 spells CASTFKETQYF. The CDR3 DNA is TGTGCCAGCACTTTTAAAGAGACCCAGTACTTC. The full variable domain, rest sourced from reference TRBV25-1 and TRBJ2-5, is EADIYQTPRYLVIGTGKKITLECSQTMGHDKMYWYQQDPGMELHLIHYSYGVNSTEKGDLSSESTVSRIRTEHFPLTLESARPSHTSQYLCASTFKETQYFGPGTRLLVL.

The chain has TRBV19 and TRBJ2-2, with 7 bases fitting TRBD2. J lost 5 bases, V lost 5 bases, and 5 bases had no gene match. The germline V gene encodes CDR1 LNHDA and CDR2 SQIVND (reference sequence). The CDR3 consists of 14 residues. CDR3 region: CASSYGGGTGELFF. CDR3 nucleotide sequence: TGTGCCAGTAGTTATGGGGGAGGGACCGGGGAGCTGTTTTTT.

This clone was picked up many times. This chain links TRBV28 with TRBJ1-4; D is ambiguous. CDR3 size: 17 residues. Germline V gives CDR1 MDHEN, CDR2 SYDVKM. The germline V and J ends were trimmed by 3 bases and 4 bases, with 18 bases remaining between them. CDR3 sequence (DNA): TGTGCCAGCAGTTTCCTCTCGGGTCTTGATCATAATGAAAAACTGTTTTTT. Amino acids: CASSFLSGLDHNEKLFF.

This chain uses TRBV10-2 with TRBJ1-1; unclear D gene. Germline V gene data show CDR1 as WSHSY and CDR2 as SAAADI. This CDR3 is 14 amino acids long. V lost 2 bases, J lost 0 bases, and 7 bases lay in between. For the CDR3, the DNA is TGCGCCAGCAGTGAGCGGAACTTGAACACTGAAGCTTTCTTT. Protein product: CASSERNLNTEAFF.

This chain links TRBV5-1 with TRBJ2-2; D not certain. The germline V and J ends were trimmed by 0 bases and 0 bases, with 6 bases remaining between them. CDR3 length: 15 amino acids. Germline lookup yields CDR1 SGHRS and CDR2 YFSETQ. The CDR3 here is CASSLDQSNTGELFF. CDR3 in DNA: TGCGCCAGCAGCTTGGACCAGTCGAACACCGGGGAGCTGTTTTTT.

The chain carries TRBV5-8 and TRBJ2-5, with 13 positions matching TRBD2. CDR3 length: 20 residues. Trimming took 0 bases from V and 1 from J; bases not matched to a gene: 12. Per germline, CDR1 SGHTS and CDR2 YDEGEE. Here the CDR3 DNA reads TGTGCCAGCAGCTTGGCCGAGACTAGCGGGAGGATATGGGCCCAAGAGACCCAGTACTTC. The encoded protein is CASSLAETSGRIWAQETQYF.

This clone was seen only a few times. The chain uses TRBV2 and TRBJ2-1; D gene unclear. This CDR3 has 15 residues. Germline CDR1 is SNHLY and CDR2 is FYNNEI. Between the trimmed V and J ends, which lost 7 bases and 0 bases, there was a span of 13 bases. CDR3 sequence: CASKESSGSYNEQFF. The CDR3 bases are TGTGCCAGCAAAGAGAGCAGTGGCTCCTACAATGAGCAGTTCTTC.

This chain links TRBV5-1 with TRBJ2-2; TRBD2 agrees at 8 bases. CDR3 length equals 15 residues. Per germline, CDR1 SGHRS and CDR2 YFSETQ. Trimming at V came to 4 bases and at J to 6 bases, leaving 8 bases not matched to a gene. CDR3 sequence: CASSPPAGRAGELFF. The CDR3 nucleotides are TGCGCCAGCAGCCCCCCCGCCGGGAGGGCCGGGGAGCTGTTTTTT.